The source of this TCR beta chain is a study of Ad26.COV2.S vaccination and SARS-CoV-2 variants. Study context: Into the muscle, Ad26.COV2.S was dosed once or twice, 56 days apart.

Study-wide points: Recipients of vaccine and of placebo showed similar breadth of their non-spike TCR repertoires.

Using immunoSEQ multiplex PCR, the repertoire was profiled, and TCRdb retains in-frame clones only, with some absent. Seen here are 350,000 to 500,000 clones, 80% to 95% observed once, and the top ten hold roughly 4%. The treatment was: around 19 received Ad26.COV2.S at low or high dose, single or two shots; about five received placebo; per-sample allocation not given. Day 63 after the first injection of vaccine or placebo was the sampling time. V gave up 5 bases and J gave up 3 bases; unmatched junction bases: 4. This CDR3 is 16 amino acids long. The germline V gene has CDR1 SGHTA and CDR2 FQGTGA. Points on this clone: The antigen remains undetermined.

Material: peripheral blood, obtained in a trial of Ad26.COV2.S vaccine versus placebo. The origin of this receptor is a person aged 18-60 years who received the Ad26.COV2.S COVID-19 vaccine or a placebo. The rearrangement uses TRBV7-3 and TRBJ2-1; 13 bases agree with TRBD2. The DNA of the CDR3 is TGTGCCAGCAGCACCGGGACTAGCGGGATCTACAATGAGCAGTTCTTC. Protein: CASSTGTSGIYNEQFF.